This is a list of T cell receptor beta chains from one sample in a study of T cells in Graves' hyperthyroidism and ophthalmopathy. MiXCR, applied by TCRdb to the multiplex PCR reads, yields one record per CDR3 protein. The sample shows fewer than 650,000 distinct CDR3 sequences, approximately 15% of them seen only once. The material sequenced was blood. The source is a woman in her 30s with Graves' hyperthyroidism that later progressed to Graves' ophthalmopathy. Both conserved end residues are part of each CDR3. A D gene is named only where the DNA matches it firmly. Clone sizes are given selectively: once, few, many, or a class where the clone is expanded.

J: TRBJ2-1
V: TRBV12-3/TRBV12-4
size: many
D: NA
CDR3: CASRSKGFYNEQFF
DNA: TGTGCCAGCAGATCAAAAGGATTTTACAATGAGCAGTTCTTC

J: TRBJ1-1
V: TRBV6-1
size: many
D: NA
CDR3: CASRSNPVPEAFF
DNA: TGTGCCAGCCGAAGTAACCCGGTGCCTGAAGCTTTCTTT

J: TRBJ2-1
V: TRBV10-3
size: few
D: NA
CDR3: CAISRGGGVEQFF
DNA: TGTGCCATCAGTAGAGGAGGGGGGGTTGAGCAGTTCTTC

J: TRBJ1-2
V: TRBV5-1
size: NA
D: NA
CDR3: CASSTETSYGYTF
DNA: TGCGCCAGCAGCACCGAGACTAGCTATGGCTACACCTTC

J: TRBJ2-7
V: TRBV2
size: many
D: NA
CDR3: CTSSLEYEQYF
DNA: TGTACCAGCAGCCTAGAGTACGAGCAGTACTTC

J: TRBJ1-1
V: TRBV3-1
size: NA
D: TRBD1
CDR3: CASIQAGTAEAFF
DNA: TGTGCCAGCATCCAGGCGGGGACAGCGGAAGCTTTCTTT

J: TRBJ2-7
V: TRBV7-3
size: NA
D: TRBD2
CDR3: CASSQTSGAYNEQYF
DNA: TGTGCCAGCAGTCAAACTAGCGGAGCCTACAATGAGCAGTACTTC

J: TRBJ1-2
V: TRBV29-1
size: few
D: NA
CDR3: CSFIQASASYGYTF
DNA: TGCAGCTTCATTCAGGCTTCCGCCAGCTATGGCTACACCTTC

J: TRBJ2-5
V: TRBV10-3
size: few
D: NA
CDR3: CAISAAENGGGSHF
DNA: TGTGCCATCAGTGCCGCCGAGAACGGCGGTGGGTCGCACTTC

J: TRBJ2-3
V: TRBV28
size: once
D: NA
CDR3: CASSSLGTRTDTQYF
DNA: TGTGCCAGCAGTTCCCTGGGAACTCGCACAGATACGCAGTATTTT

J: TRBJ2-7
V: TRBV28
size: many
D: TRBD2
CDR3: CASSSGLASAYEQYF
DNA: TGTGCCAGCAGTTCTGGACTAGCGTCGGCCTACGAGCAGTACTTC

J: TRBJ2-5
V: TRBV11-2
size: many
D: NA
CDR3: CASSLGDLPTQETQYF
DNA: TGTGCCAGCAGCTTGGGGGACCTCCCAACCCAAGAGACCCAGTACTTC

J: TRBJ1-1
V: TRBV20-1
size: many
D: NA
CDR3: CSARGGPGNTEAFF
DNA: TGCAGTGCTAGGGGGGGTCCTGGAAACACTGAAGCTTTCTTT

J: TRBJ1-4
V: TRBV29-1
size: few
D: NA
CDR3: CSVGQEKLFF
DNA: TGCAGCGTTGGACAGGAAAAACTGTTTTTT

J: TRBJ2-1
V: TRBV11-2
size: once
D: TRBD1
CDR3: CASSQVVRTGGPEQFF
DNA: TGCGCCAGCAGCCAAGTGGTGCGGACAGGGGGCCCTGAGCAGTTCTTC

J: TRBJ1-1
V: TRBV29-1
size: many
D: NA
CDR3: CSGGRMNTEAFF
DNA: TGCAGCGGCGGACGGATGAACACTGAAGCTTTCTTT

J: TRBJ2-7
V: TRBV27
size: many
D: NA
CDR3: CASGHRGGYEQYF
DNA: TGTGCCAGCGGACACAGGGGGGGCTACGAGCAGTACTTC

J: TRBJ2-5
V: TRBV28
size: many
D: TRBD1
CDR3: CASSGGQGGSETQYF
DNA: TGTGCCAGCAGTGGCGGACAGGGGGGTTCAGAGACCCAGTACTTC

J: TRBJ2-1
V: TRBV6-9
size: NA
D: NA
CDR3: CASSLGLINEQFF
DNA: TGTGCCAGCAGTTTGGGACTGATCAATGAGCAGTTCTTC

J: TRBJ2-3
V: TRBV19
size: many
D: NA
CDR3: CATDNGRTSTDTQYF
DNA: TGTGCCACCGACAACGGGCGGACTAGCACAGATACGCAGTATTTT

J: TRBJ2-2
V: TRBV6-1
size: many
D: NA
CDR3: CASTGGALNTGELFF
DNA: TGTGCCAGCACCGGAGGGGCATTAAACACCGGGGAGCTGTTTTTT

J: TRBJ2-5
V: TRBV27
size: many
D: NA
CDR3: CASSVGMQETQYF
DNA: TGTGCCAGCAGTGTCGGGATGCAAGAGACCCAGTACTTC

J: TRBJ2-7
V: TRBV27
size: NA
D: TRBD1
CDR3: CASSPGQSLYEQYF
DNA: TGTGCCAGCAGTCCGGGACAGTCACTGTACGAGCAGTACTTC

J: TRBJ1-2
V: TRBV2
size: many
D: NA
CDR3: CASRGRNYGYTF
DNA: TGTGCCAGCAGGGGACGGAACTATGGCTACACCTTC

J: TRBJ1-5
V: TRBV6-2/TRBV6-3
size: NA
D: NA
CDR3: CASTVDISNQPQHF
DNA: TGTGCCAGCACTGTGGACATAAGCAATCAGCCCCAGCATTTT

J: TRBJ2-2
V: TRBV7-2
size: many
D: NA
CDR3: CASRDSFNTGELFF
DNA: TGTGCCAGCAGGGACAGTTTCAACACCGGGGAGCTGTTTTTT

J: TRBJ2-7
V: TRBV12-3/TRBV12-4
size: many
D: TRBD1
CDR3: CASSIGTGKYF
DNA: TGTGCCAGCAGCATTGGGACAGGGAAGTACTTC

J: TRBJ1-2
V: TRBV12-3/TRBV12-4
size: NA
D: TRBD1
CDR3: CASSLGTGEGGYTF
DNA: TGTGCCAGCAGTTTGGGGACAGGGGAAGGAGGCTACACCTTC

J: TRBJ2-7
V: TRBV27
size: NA
D: NA
CDR3: CASRNPGSYGNEQCF
DNA: TGTGCCAGCAGGAACCCCGGGTCATATGGCAACGAGCAGTGCTTC

J: TRBJ1-5
V: TRBV18
size: many
D: NA
CDR3: CASSSRQALTPQHF
DNA: TGTGCCAGCTCATCCCGACAGGCCCTCACGCCCCAGCATTTT

J: TRBJ2-7
V: TRBV11-3
size: NA
D: TRBD2
CDR3: CASSYSPSGIYEQYF
DNA: TGTGCCAGCAGTTACTCGCCTAGCGGGATTTACGAGCAGTACTTC

J: TRBJ2-6
V: TRBV12-3/TRBV12-4
size: NA
D: NA
CDR3: CASSFSESYSGANVLTF
DNA: TGTGCCAGCAGTTTTTCAGAGAGTTACTCTGGGGCCAACGTCCTGACTTTC

J: TRBJ1-1
V: TRBV6-1
size: NA
D: NA
CDR3: CASSTLVLTEAFF
DNA: TGTGCCAGCAGTACCTTAGTCCTCACTGAAGCTTTCTTT

J: TRBJ1-6
V: TRBV3-1
size: many
D: NA
CDR3: CASSRRPTNNSPLHF
DNA: TGTGCCAGCAGCCGCAGACCGACCAATAATTCACCCCTCCACTTT

J: TRBJ2-1
V: TRBV2
size: NA
D: TRBD2
CDR3: CASPGRIAGGWSYNEQFF
DNA: TGTGCCAGCCCCGGGAGGATAGCGGGAGGGTGGAGCTACAATGAGCAGTTCTTC

J: TRBJ2-5
V: TRBV18
size: few
D: TRBD1
CDR3: CASSRDRNAETLYF
DNA: TGTGCCAGCTCACGGGACAGAAACGCGGAGACCCTGTACTTC

J: TRBJ1-5
V: TRBV28
size: many
D: NA
CDR3: CASSYRDGGSNQPQHF
DNA: TGTGCCAGCAGTTACCGGGATGGGGGGAGCAATCAGCCCCAGCATTTT

J: TRBJ1-5
V: TRBV20-1
size: many
D: NA
CDR3: CSARNSGGNQPQHF
DNA: TGCAGTGCTAGAAATTCAGGCGGTAATCAGCCCCAGCATTTT

J: TRBJ1-2
V: TRBV18
size: many
D: TRBD1
CDR3: CASSPPGQGIQGYTF
DNA: TGTGCCAGCTCACCGCCGGGACAGGGCATTCAGGGCTACACCTTC

J: TRBJ1-5
V: TRBV15
size: many
D: TRBD1
CDR3: CATSSDRDVRLDQPQHF
DNA: TGTGCCACCAGCAGCGACAGGGACGTACGGTTGGATCAGCCCCAGCATTTT

J: TRBJ2-5
V: TRBV2
size: many
D: NA
CDR3: CASSEVRLKQETQYF
DNA: TGTGCCAGCAGTGAAGTCCGACTGAAACAAGAGACCCAGTACTTC

J: TRBJ2-5
V: TRBV28
size: many
D: NA
CDR3: CASSLSGSVETQYF
DNA: TGTGCCAGCAGTTTATCTGGTAGCGTGGAGACCCAGTACTTC

J: TRBJ2-3
V: TRBV19
size: few
D: TRBD2
CDR3: CASSPQTSGNTDTQYF
DNA: TGTGCCAGTAGTCCGCAGACTAGCGGAAACACAGATACGCAGTATTTT

J: TRBJ1-1
V: TRBV7-9
size: NA
D: TRBD1
CDR3: CASSAAGGEGTEAFF
DNA: TGTGCCAGCAGCGCGGCAGGGGGAGAAGGCACTGAAGCTTTCTTT

J: TRBJ1-1
V: TRBV20-1
size: few
D: NA
CDR3: CSASSGAPEATEAFF
DNA: TGCAGTGCTAGTTCCGGCGCCCCCGAGGCCACTGAAGCTTTCTTT

J: TRBJ2-2
V: TRBV29-1
size: few
D: NA
CDR3: CSVVQGHTGELFF
DNA: TGCAGCGTTGTACAGGGCCACACCGGGGAGCTGTTTTTT

J: TRBJ2-7
V: TRBV18
size: NA
D: TRBD2
CDR3: CASSPYQASGREQYF
DNA: TGTGCCAGCTCACCATATCAGGCTAGCGGGAGAGAGCAGTACTTC

J: TRBJ2-7
V: TRBV10-3
size: many
D: NA
CDR3: CAISEGGEYYEQYF
DNA: TGTGCCATCAGTGAGGGTGGGGAGTATTACGAGCAGTACTTC

J: TRBJ1-1
V: TRBV20-1
size: many
D: NA
CDR3: CSARSIGGGTEAFF
DNA: TGCAGTGCTAGGTCGATAGGTGGGGGCACTGAAGCTTTCTTT

J: TRBJ2-7
V: TRBV24-1
size: few
D: TRBD1
CDR3: CATSESGTASYEQYF
DNA: TGTGCCACCAGTGAATCCGGGACAGCCTCCTACGAGCAGTACTTC